This TCR beta chain was identified in a study of PD-1 blockade in classical Hodgkin lymphoma. Study at large: The study gave patients nivolumab 3 mg/kg intravenously every 2 weeks.

The time point was: cycle 4 day 1 (C4D1), after 6 weeks of nivolumab. Every patient was affected by relapse after autologous stem cell transplantation, while exposure to brentuximab vedotin was not uniform. Best outcomes ranged across complete response, partial response and progressive disease. Points on this clone: No antigen is known for it.

Study-level findings and limits: By C4D1 there was a significant rise in CD4+ TCR diversity but not in CD8+ TCR diversity. Later analyses included only patients treated at least 1 year post-ASCT.

Clones were sequenced by immunoSEQ multiplex PCR, and TCRdb holds only the in-frame ones, with some missing. Of just under 65,000 clones in the sample, 85% to 95% were seen once. Per germline, CDR1 DFQATT and CDR2 SNEGSKA (reference sequence). Trimming stripped 7 bases from V and 4 bases from J, with 8 bases between. The CDR3 has 11 amino acids. Sequencing used peripheral blood mononuclear cells (PBMCs), obtained before the fourth cycle of nivolumab. This rearrangement joins TRBV20-1 to TRBJ2-1, with D possibly called TRBD1 or TRBD2 (5 bases each). The clonotype comes from a human donor with classical Hodgkin lymphoma. The CDR3 DNA reads TGCAGTGGAGGGGATTACAATGAGCAGTTCTTC. Translation gives CSGGDYNEQFF.